This T cell receptor beta chain was captured in a study of Graves' ophthalmopathy and Graves' hyperthyroidism. The CDR3 runs to 18 residues. Germline V gene lookup returns CDR1 LNHNV and CDR2 YYDKDF (reference sequence). V was trimmed by 0 bases and J by 1 base, leaving 16 bases between them. In this sample, this clonotype turned up a few times. RNA transcripts were the template, and TCR beta CDR3 regions were amplified from them. RT-PCR with HTBI primers came first, then second-round multiplex PCR. TCRdb ran MiXCR on the multiplex PCR reads and lists one entry per CDR3 protein. Here the sample spans approximately 1.2 million distinct CDR3 sequences, less than 45% being singletons.

The specimen sequenced was peripheral blood or thyroid tissue (not recorded which). The sequence came from an adult man with Graves' hyperthyroidism. The V and J genes are TRBV15 and TRBJ1-5; D call uncertain. CDR3 sequence (DNA): TGTGCCACCAGCAGAGAGGCCTGGGCGGCCGGGAGCAATCAGCCCCAGCATTTT. This gives the protein CATSREAWAAGSNQPQHF.